This T cell receptor beta chain appears in the sequencing data of a study of blood T cell repertoires in COVID-19. Study summary: Sources were T cells, B-cell-depleted T cells, or PBMCs; the material itself was cDNA or gDNA.

Germline assignment: CDR1 MNHEY and CDR2 SVGAGI. V was trimmed by 6 bases and J by 10 bases, leaving 16 bases between them. The CDR3 is 13 residues long. This clone was seen just once. Authors' analysis steps: Estimated nucleated cell counts came from reference gene primer amplification. Only in-frame clones appear in the TCRdb table, and some are missing; sequencing was by immunoSEQ multiplex PCR. Clonal size and the V and J genes are those of that table, whereas D and trimming came from the DNA. The data show roughly 150,000 clones, with approximately 90% seen just once and approximately 5% held by the top ten. The Seattle patients joined while their infection was active and were tracked longitudinally afterward.

The origin of this receptor is a man younger than 35 with COVID-19, enrolled during active disease. Source material: peripheral blood. The chain has TRBV6-5 and TRBJ1-5; the D is unclear. CDR3 DNA: TGTGCCAGCAGGTTTTTGGGCGTGGGTCCCCAGCATTTT. Translation: CASRFLGVGPQHF.